One TCR beta chain is described in this entry. Its cognate antigen is unknown. This sample is part of a study of vaccination effects on CD4 cells after COVID-19. Following culture for nine to ten days, CD4+ T cells were isolated. Assay: immunoSEQ multiplex PCR; the TCRdb copy retains only in-frame clones and omits some. This table holds tens of thousands of clones, 55% to 75% found once. V shed 1 base and J shed 8 bases, with 14 bases lying between them. The CDR3 spans 14 residues. Per the germline V gene, CDR1 is LNHDA and CDR2 is SQIVND (reference sequence). The chain employs TRBV19 and TRBJ1-2, with a possible D match to TRBD1 (5 bases). The sequence was obtained from a human donor who had a prior SARS-CoV-2 infection. Sequencing used CD4+ T cells from PBMCs cultured without peptide, obtained before COVID-19 vaccination. DNA for the CDR3: TGTGCCAGTAGTATAGTCGGTCAGGGTCGGGGCTACACCTTC. The encoded protein is CASSIVGQGRGYTF. Full variable domain (rest looked up from reference TRBV19 and TRBJ1-2): DGGITQSPKYLFRKEGQNVTLSCEQNLNHDAMYWYRQDPGQGLRLIYYSQIVNDFQKGDIAEGYSVSREKKESFPLTVTSAQKNPTAFYLCASSIVGQGRGYTFGSGTRLTVV.